This TCR beta chain was sequenced for a study of blood T cell repertoires in COVID-19. The overall study: Each recovered donor of Cohort 3 presented with two negative PCRs, clearance, or symptom resolution.

V shed 5 bases and J 10 bases; nucleotides not matched to a gene: 19. The CDR3 covers 17 residues. Germline CDR1 SGHAT, CDR2 FQNNGV. Produced via immunoSEQ multiplex PCR; TCRdb's table is partial and in-frame only. The table shows about 170,000 clones, with less than 80% occurring only once. Everyone who took part was about 18 to 90 years old, and they came from 20 to 25 US areas. This rearrangement joins TRBV11-2 to TRBJ2-1; TRBD2 matches at 8 bases. This receptor was obtained from an older woman in a cohort exposed to, infected with or recovered from COVID-19 (not recorded which). The sample comprised PBMCs or T cells enriched from blood (not recorded which). The CDR3 DNA reads as TGTGCCAGCAGCCTTCTGAACCTCTATCGGGAGGGAGGCGAGCAGTTCTTC. This codes for CASSLLNLYREGGEQFF.